The present T cell receptor beta chain was sequenced within a study of cytomegalovirus exposure and HLA in healthy donors. CDR1 MNHNS and CDR2 SASEGT come from the germline V gene. V dropped 6 bases and J dropped 0; count of bases not matched to a gene: 5. This CDR3 has 15 amino acids. PCR employed 60 Vbeta and 13 Jbeta primers. Sequencing was performed with immunoSEQ multiplex PCR; in TCRdb, only in-frame clones are kept and a portion is missing. The sample lists around 130,000 clones; over 70% were seen once. The TCR originated in a woman aged 40 to 50 in good health and CMV-seronegative. The J gene is TRBJ1-3, the V gene TRBV6-1; 7 nucleotides match TRBD1. Specimen: PBMCs. CDR3 in amino acids: CASRLDRNSGNTIYF. In nucleotides, the CDR3 is TGTGCCAGCAGGTTGGACAGGAACTCTGGAAACACCATATATTTT.